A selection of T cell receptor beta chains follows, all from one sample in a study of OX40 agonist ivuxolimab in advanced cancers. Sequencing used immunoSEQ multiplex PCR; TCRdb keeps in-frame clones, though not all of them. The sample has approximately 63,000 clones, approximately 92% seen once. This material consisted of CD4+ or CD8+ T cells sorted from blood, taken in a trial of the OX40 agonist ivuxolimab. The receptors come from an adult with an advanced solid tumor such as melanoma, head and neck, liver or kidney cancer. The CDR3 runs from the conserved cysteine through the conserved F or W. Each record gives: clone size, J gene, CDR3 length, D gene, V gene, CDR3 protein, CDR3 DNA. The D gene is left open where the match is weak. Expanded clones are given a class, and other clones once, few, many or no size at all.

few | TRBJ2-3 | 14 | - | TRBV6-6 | CASSYFEAEDTQYF | TGTGCCAGCAGTTACTTTGAGGCCGAAGATACGCAGTATTTT
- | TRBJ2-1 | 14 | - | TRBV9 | CASSANGPGNEQFF | TGTGCCAGCAGCGCGAACGGCCCCGGCAATGAGCAGTTCTTC
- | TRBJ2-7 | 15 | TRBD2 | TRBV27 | CASRLTSGSLYEQYF | TGTGCCAGCAGGTTGACTAGCGGGAGTCTTTACGAGCAGTACTTC
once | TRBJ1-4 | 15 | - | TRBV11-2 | CASSLGGATNEKLFF | TGTGCCAGCAGCCTAGGGGGAGCAACTAATGAAAAACTGTTTTTT
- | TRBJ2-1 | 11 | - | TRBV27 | CASSWGTKQFF | TGTGCCAGCAGTTGGGGGACAAAGCAGTTCTTC
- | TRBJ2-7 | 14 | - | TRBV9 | CASSSEGGPYEQYF | TGTGCCAGCAGCTCGGAGGGGGGCCCCTACGAGCAGTACTTC
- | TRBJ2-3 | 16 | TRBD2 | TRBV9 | CASSVTSGQSTDTQYF | TGTGCCAGCAGCGTGACTAGCGGGCAAAGCACAGATACGCAGTATTTT
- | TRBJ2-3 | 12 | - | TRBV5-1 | CASSFPGDTQYF | TGCGCCAGCAGCTTCCCCGGGGATACGCAGTATTTT
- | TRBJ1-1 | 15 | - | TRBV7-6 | CASSRAGTPNTEAFF | TGTGCCAGCAGCAGGGCCGGGACACCGAACACTGAAGCTTTCTTT
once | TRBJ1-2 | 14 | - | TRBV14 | CASSQEGGDYGYTF | TGTGCCAGCAGCCAAGAAGGAGGGGACTATGGCTACACCTTC
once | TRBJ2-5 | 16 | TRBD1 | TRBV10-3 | CAISEWNEGAGETQYF | TGTGCCATCAGTGAGTGGAATGAGGGGGCAGGGGAGACCCAGTACTTC
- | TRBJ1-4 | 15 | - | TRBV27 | CASSPLSGGLEKLFF | TGTGCCAGCTCCCCCCTTTCCGGGGGCCTTGAAAAACTGTTTTTT
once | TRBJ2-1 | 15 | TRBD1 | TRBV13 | CASSAGDSYYNEQFF | TGTGCCAGCAGCGCTGGGGACAGTTATTACAATGAGCAGTTCTTC
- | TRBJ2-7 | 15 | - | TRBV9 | CASSESHREGYEQYF | TGTGCCAGCAGCGAGAGCCACAGGGAAGGATACGAGCAGTACTTC
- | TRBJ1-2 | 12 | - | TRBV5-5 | CASSPWGQGYTF | TGTGCCAGCAGCCCGTGGGGGCAGGGCTACACCTTC
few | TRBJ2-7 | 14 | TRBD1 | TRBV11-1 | CASSLVGQSYEQYF | TGTGCCAGCAGCTTAGTGGGACAGTCCTACGAGCAGTACTTC
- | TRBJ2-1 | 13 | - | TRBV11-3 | CASTWGGSNEQFF | TGTGCCAGCACCTGGGGAGGATCAAATGAGCAGTTCTTC
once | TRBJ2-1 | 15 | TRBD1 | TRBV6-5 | CASSYGGQATSEQFF | TGTGCCAGCAGTTACGGGGGACAGGCGACGAGTGAGCAGTTCTTC
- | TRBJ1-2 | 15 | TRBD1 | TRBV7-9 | CASSQDRTANYGYTF | TGTGCCAGCAGCCAGGACAGGACCGCTAACTATGGCTACACCTTC
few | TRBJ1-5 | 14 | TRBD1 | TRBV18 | CASSLTGGYQPQHF | TGTGCCAGCTCATTGACAGGGGGCTATCAGCCCCAGCATTTT
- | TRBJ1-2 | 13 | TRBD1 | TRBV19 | CASSPGQGNGYTF | TGTGCCAGTAGCCCGGGACAGGGGAATGGCTACACCTTC
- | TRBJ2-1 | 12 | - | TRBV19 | CASSIIRNEQFF | TGTGCCAGTAGTATAATCAGGAATGAGCAGTTCTTC
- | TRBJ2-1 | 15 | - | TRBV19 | CASSFSVGLNNEQFF | TGTGCCAGTAGCTTTAGCGTTGGGCTCAATAATGAGCAGTTCTTC
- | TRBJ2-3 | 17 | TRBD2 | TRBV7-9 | CASSSTSGGTSTDTQYF | TGTGCCAGCAGCTCCACCTCGGGAGGGACTAGCACAGATACGCAGTATTTT
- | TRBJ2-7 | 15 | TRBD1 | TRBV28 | CASSSVPGQRYEQYF | TGTGCCAGCAGTTCTGTACCGGGACAGAGATACGAGCAGTACTTC
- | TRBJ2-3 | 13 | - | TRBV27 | CASSPGLPDTQYF | TGTGCCAGCAGTCCAGGACTACCAGATACGCAGTATTTT
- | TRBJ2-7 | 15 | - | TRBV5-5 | CASSLGRISSYEQYF | TGTGCCAGCAGCTTGGGCAGGATTAGCTCCTACGAGCAGTACTTC
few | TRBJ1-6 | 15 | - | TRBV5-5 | CASSLYGEGNSPLHF | TGTGCCAGCAGCTTGTATGGGGAAGGGAATTCACCCCTCCACTTT
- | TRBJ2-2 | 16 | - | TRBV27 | CASKQGAPRDTGELFF | TGTGCCAGCAAACAGGGTGCCCCCAGGGACACCGGGGAGCTGTTTTTT